This T cell receptor (beta chain) appears in the sequencing data of a study of blood T cell repertoires in COVID-19. Whole-study context: Researchers got acute and convalescent COVID-19 samples from the United States, Italy and Spain. T cells, B-cell-depleted T cells, or PBMCs provided the cDNA or gDNA that served as material.

Original data processing: Cell counts per sample came from amplifying reference gene primers. This table comes from immunoSEQ multiplex PCR, and its TCRdb copy is limited to in-frame clones, with some not included. V, J and clone size are taken as reported in that table, and D and trimming were inferred from the DNA itself. The sample consists of hundreds of thousands of clones, 70% to 90% of them appearing once. Trimming removed 4 bases from V and 6 bases from J, with 20 bases in between. The CDR3 length is 16 residues. The germline V gene has CDR1 MDHEN and CDR2 SYDVKM. This TCR derives from a man aged 35-49 years with acute or convalescent COVID-19. What was sequenced was peripheral blood. This chain joins TRBV28 and TRBJ2-3; D might be TRBD1 (6 bases). The CDR3 spells CASSSNRDMAADTQYF. CDR3 bases: TGTGCCAGCAGTTCGAACCGGGACATGGCCGCGGATACGCAGTATTTT.